This entry lists 23 T cell receptor beta chains sequenced from one sample in a study of blood T cell repertoires in COVID-19. The assay was immunoSEQ multiplex PCR, and TCRdb's table has in-frame clones only and misses some. The data show some 240,000 clones, around 84% seen once. The specimen sequenced was peripheral blood. The receptors shown here come from a human donor in a cohort sampled during active COVID-19.

The rearrangement uses TRBV7-2 and TRBJ1-2; a weak D match, TRBD1 (5 bases). Germline V gene lookup returns CDR1 SGHTA and CDR2 FQGNSA. V was cut by 5 bases and J by 2 bases, with 15 bases left in between. This CDR3 has 15 amino acids. The CDR3 protein is CASSPSGGRNYGYTF. The CDR3 nucleotides read TGTGCCAGCAGCCCTTCGGGGGGTAGGAACTATGGCTACACCTTC.

This clone was seen once. This chain connects TRBV5-1 to TRBJ2-7; perhaps TRBD2 as D (5 bases). Germline loops: CDR1 SGHRS, CDR2 YFSETQ. V dropped 0 bases and J dropped 3 bases, with 19 bases sitting between them. CDR3 length equals 17 residues. The CDR3 DNA reads TGCGCCAGCAGCTTGGTGGCTAGCCAAACCCTCGGCTACGAGCAGTACTTC. Amino acids: CASSLVASQTLGYEQYF.

This chain links TRBV7-9 with TRBJ1-2, with D unclear. The CDR3 runs to 14 residues. Between the trimmed V and J ends, which lost 0 bases and 4 bases, there was a span of 9 bases. The V gene's germline CDR1 is SEHNR and CDR2 FQNEAQ (reference sequence). Here the CDR3 reads CASSLAVQIYGYTF. The CDR3 coding sequence is TGTGCCAGCAGCTTAGCGGTCCAGATCTATGGCTACACCTTC.

The chain is built from TRBV15 and TRBJ1-2; D not resolved. The germline V gene encodes CDR1 LNHNV and CDR2 YYDKDF (reference sequence). This CDR3 contains 15 residues. Trimming stripped 0 bases from V and 5 bases from J, with 13 bases between. CDR3 nucleotide sequence: TGTGCCACCAGCAGAGATCGTTGGGAGAATTATGGCTACACCTTC. Translation: CATSRDRWENYGYTF.

This clone was counted only a few times. The chain couples TRBV7-2 to TRBJ2-7; maybe TRBD2 (7 bases). This CDR3 region has 15 residues. V gave up 1 base and J gave up 3 bases, with 13 bases separating them. Germline V gives CDR1 SGHTA, CDR2 FQGNSA. The CDR3 nucleotides are TGTGCCAGCAGCTTAGTAAGGGGGGGGAACTACGAGCAGTACTTC. Amino acids: CASSLVRGGNYEQYF.

The genes are TRBV5-1 and TRBJ2-7, with D perhaps matching TRBD1 (6 bases). V was trimmed by 0 bases and J by 6 bases, leaving 10 bases between them. CDR3 size: 13 residues. Germline V lookup: CDR1 SGHRS, CDR2 YFSETQ. The CDR3: CASSLAQGGEQYF. Here the CDR3 DNA reads TGCGCCAGCAGCTTGGCACAGGGTGGCGAGCAGTACTTC.

V gene TRBV5-6 combines with J gene TRBJ1-5; TRBD1 aligns across 11 bases. CDR1 is SGHDT and CDR2 is YYEEEE in the germline V gene. With 2 bases clipped from V and 7 bases from J, the junction kept 8 bases outside the gene matches. The CDR3 loop spans 16 amino acids. CDR3 sequence (DNA): TGTGCCAGCAGCTTTGGGACAGGGGGGTCTTTGCAGCCCCAGCATTTT. This translates into CASSFGTGGSLQPQHF.

The chain's CDR3 is CASSLMPLGENEQFF. The CDR3 coding sequence is TGCGCCAGCAGCTTGATGCCCCTGGGAGAGAATGAGCAGTTCTTC. This chain joins TRBV5-1 and TRBJ2-1, with a weak D call TRBD2 (5 bases). This CDR3 contains 15 residues. V shed 1 base and J shed 7 bases, with 15 bases lying between them. Germline CDR1 and CDR2: SGHRS and YFSETQ.

A few counts support this clone. The rearrangement joins TRBV21-1 to TRBJ2-7; the D segment call TRBD2 is taken from the table without a DNA check. TRBV21-1 is listed as a pseudogene. The CDR3 has 17 residues. The CDR3 bases are TGTGCCAGCAGCAAAGCGCTTTCGCGGGGCTACTCCTACGAGCAGTACTTC. Translated, it gives CASSKALSRGYSYEQYF.

The chain employs TRBV15 and TRBJ1-6; D possibly corresponds to TRBD1 (5 bases). This CDR3 spans 13 amino acids. From germline, CDR1 is LNHNV and CDR2 YYDKDF (reference sequence). V lost 5 bases and J lost 15, with 17 bases in between. The CDR3 DNA reads TGTGCCACCAGCCCCCCCCGAGAAAGGGGCCTCCACTTT. As protein: CATSPPRERGLHF.

The CDR3 spells CASSLAGGHRELFF. CDR3 coding DNA: TGTGCCAGCAGCTTAGCCGGGGGGCACCGGGAGCTGTTTTTT. The chain employs TRBV7-9 and TRBJ2-2, with a possible D match to TRBD2 (7 bases). Trimming shortened V by 0 bases and J by 9 bases, and 11 bases separated the two germline ends. Looked up from germline, CDR1 is SEHNR and CDR2 is FQNEAQ (reference sequence). This CDR3 spans 14 amino acids.

This clone was detected only a few times. The rearrangement joins TRBV21-1 to TRBJ2-5; the table calls TRBD2, which could not be checked here. TRBV21-1 is listed as a pseudogene. The CDR3 spans 15 residues. The CDR3 loop reads CASSKASSSMETQYF. As DNA, the CDR3 is TGTGCCAGCAGCAAAGCCTCGTCTAGTATGGAGACCCAGTACTTC.

The chain links TRBV9 to TRBJ1-6; TRBD1 aligns across 9 bases. This CDR3 has 15 amino acids. The ends lost 0 bases at V and 9 bases at J; junction bases unmatched: 4. Germline CDR1 is SGDLS and CDR2 is YYNGEE. The CDR3 reads CASSVGGQGFSPLHF. The CDR3 DNA is TGTGCCAGCAGCGTAGGAGGACAGGGGTTTTCACCCCTCCACTTT. The full variable domain, its missing parts supplied by reference TRBV9 and TRBJ1-6, is DSGVTQTPKHLITATGQRVTLRCSPRSGDLSVYWYQQSLDQGLQFLIQYYNGEERAKGNILERFSAQQFPDLHSELNLSSLELGDSALYFCASSVGGQGFSPLHFGNGTRLTVT.

This clone was picked up many times. The chain joins TRBV19 to TRBJ1-5; the D gene is possibly TRBD1 (6 bases). CDR1 is LNHDA and CDR2 is SQIVND in the germline V gene (reference sequence). V was shortened by 5 bases and J by 5 bases, with 16 bases between the two germline ends. The CDR3 spans 15 residues. CDR3 in amino acids: CASSPTGYTDQPQHF. The CDR3 region has the DNA TGTGCCAGTAGTCCTACAGGGTATACTGATCAGCCCCAGCATTTT.

This clone was observed once. The V and J genes are TRBV5-1 and TRBJ1-4; D is undetermined. V was cut by 0 bases and J by 4 bases, with 7 bases left in between. Germline assignment: CDR1 SGHRS and CDR2 YFSETQ. This CDR3 comprises 14 residues. The CDR3 is CASSLDGGNEKLFF. The CDR3 nucleotides are TGCGCCAGCAGCTTGGATGGAGGTAATGAAAAACTGTTTTTT.

The chain uses TRBV19 and TRBJ2-7; D call uncertain. V was cut by 5 bases and J by 0 bases, with 11 bases left in between. CDR1 is LNHDA and CDR2 is SQIVND in the germline V gene (reference sequence). The CDR3 spans 14 residues. The DNA of the CDR3 is TGTGCCAGTAGTCCTAACTTCATCTCCTACGAGCAGTACTTC. It yields the protein CASSPNFISYEQYF.

The CDR3: CASSGTSGASTDTQYF. DNA of the CDR3: TGTGCCAGTAGTGGGACTAGCGGGGCAAGCACAGATACGCAGTATTTT. The chain carries TRBV19 and TRBJ2-3; TRBD2 aligns across 13 bases. This CDR3 is built from 16 residues. Per germline, CDR1 LNHDA and CDR2 SQIVND (reference sequence). V dropped 5 bases and J dropped 0; count of bases not matched to a gene: 2.

The rearrangement uses TRBV10-3 and TRBJ1-1, with 10 positions matching TRBD1. Germline assignment: CDR1 ENHRY and CDR2 SYGVKD. With 7 bases clipped from V and 8 bases from J, the junction kept 10 bases outside the gene matches. The CDR3 has 14 amino acids. The CDR3 DNA reads as TGTGCCATCAATCCGGGACAGGGGCTTCAAGAAGCTTTCTTT. Translated: CAINPGQGLQEAFF.

This clone was observed a single time. This chain links TRBV28 with TRBJ1-1; D ambiguous. CDR1 MDHEN and CDR2 SYDVKM come from the germline V gene. V gave up 4 bases and J gave up 5 bases, with 8 bases separating them. The CDR3 consists of 12 residues. CDR3 amino acids: CASSSTKTEAFF. CDR3 bases: TGTGCCAGCAGTTCGACAAAAACTGAAGCTTTCTTT.

This clone was seen only a few times. The CDR3, as DNA: TGCGCCAGCAGCCAAGACCGGGGAATGGAGGCAGATACGCAGTATTTT. It yields the protein CASSQDRGMEADTQYF. V is TRBV4-3 and J is TRBJ2-3; perhaps TRBD2 as D (5 bases). Germline CDR1 is LGHNA and CDR2 is YSLEER. There are 16 residues in the CDR3. V lost 0 bases to trimming and J lost 4 bases, with 14 bases between them.

This chain uses TRBV2 with TRBJ1-1; maybe TRBD1 (5 bases). In germline, CDR1 is SNHLY, CDR2 FYNNEI. V shed 2 bases and J shed 3 bases, with 10 bases lying between them. The CDR3 has 14 amino acids. The CDR3 sequence is CASSEYSRDTEAFF. DNA of the CDR3: TGTGCCAGCAGTGAATACAGCAGGGACACTGAAGCTTTCTTT.

The chain has TRBV12-3 or TRBV12-4 and TRBJ1-2; the D gene is possibly TRBD1 (6 bases). Trimming cost V 7 bases and J 7 bases, with 16 bases left between them. CDR3 size: 13 residues. The CDR3 sequence is CASNYGQMSGYTF. CDR3 nucleotide sequence: TGTGCCAGCAACTACGGACAGATGAGTGGCTACACCTTC.

This chain links TRBV18 with TRBJ1-5, with TRBD1 matching 10 bases. Germline assignment: CDR1 KGHSH and CDR2 LQKENI. The CDR3 is 17 amino acids. Trimming at V came to 2 bases and at J to 5 bases, leaving 9 bases not matched to a gene. The CDR3 sequence: CASSPNRQGADDQPQHF. CDR3 coding DNA: TGTGCCAGCTCACCAAACCGACAGGGGGCAGATGATCAGCCCCAGCATTTT.